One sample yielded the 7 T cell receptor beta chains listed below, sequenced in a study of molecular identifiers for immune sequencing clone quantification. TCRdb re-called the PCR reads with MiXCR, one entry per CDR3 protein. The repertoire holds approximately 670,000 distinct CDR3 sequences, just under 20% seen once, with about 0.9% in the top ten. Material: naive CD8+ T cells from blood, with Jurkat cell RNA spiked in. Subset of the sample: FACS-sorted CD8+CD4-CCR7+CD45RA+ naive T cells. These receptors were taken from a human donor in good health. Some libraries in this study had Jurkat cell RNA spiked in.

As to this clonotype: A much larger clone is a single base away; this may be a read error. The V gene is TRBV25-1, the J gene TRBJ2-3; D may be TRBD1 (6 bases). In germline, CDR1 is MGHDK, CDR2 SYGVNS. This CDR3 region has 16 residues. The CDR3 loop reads CASGEGDRRPGYTQYF. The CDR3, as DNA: TGTGCCAGCGGTGAAGGCGACAGGCGTCCAGGGTATACGCAGTATTTT.

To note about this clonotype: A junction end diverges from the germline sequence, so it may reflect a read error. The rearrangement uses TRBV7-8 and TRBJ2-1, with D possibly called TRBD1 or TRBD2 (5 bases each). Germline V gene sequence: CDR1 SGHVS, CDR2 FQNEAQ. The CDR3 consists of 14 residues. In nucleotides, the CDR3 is TGTGCCAGCAGCTTTTTAAGGGGCCCATGGGAGCAGCTCTTC. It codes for CASSFLRGPWEQLF.

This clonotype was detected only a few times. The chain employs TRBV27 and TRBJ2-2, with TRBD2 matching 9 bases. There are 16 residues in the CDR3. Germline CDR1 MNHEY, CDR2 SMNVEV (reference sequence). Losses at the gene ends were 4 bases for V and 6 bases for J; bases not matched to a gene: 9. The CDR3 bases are TGTGCCAGCAGTTCGTTAGCGGGGGAAAAAGCCGGGGAGCTGTTTTTT. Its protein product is CASSSLAGEKAGELFF.

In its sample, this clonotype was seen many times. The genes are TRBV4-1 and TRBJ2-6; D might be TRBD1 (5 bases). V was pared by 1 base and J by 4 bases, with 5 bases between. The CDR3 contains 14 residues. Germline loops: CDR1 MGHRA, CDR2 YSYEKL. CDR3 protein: CASSQAGGANVLTF. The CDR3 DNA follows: TGCGCCAGCAGCCAAGCAGGGGGGGCCAACGTCCTGACTTTC.

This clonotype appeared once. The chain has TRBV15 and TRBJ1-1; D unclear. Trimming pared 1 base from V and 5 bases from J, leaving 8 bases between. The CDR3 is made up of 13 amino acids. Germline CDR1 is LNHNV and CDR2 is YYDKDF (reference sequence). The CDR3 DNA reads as TGTGCCACCAGCAGAGGGACGGTGACTGAAGCTTTCTTT. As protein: CATSRGTVTEAFF.

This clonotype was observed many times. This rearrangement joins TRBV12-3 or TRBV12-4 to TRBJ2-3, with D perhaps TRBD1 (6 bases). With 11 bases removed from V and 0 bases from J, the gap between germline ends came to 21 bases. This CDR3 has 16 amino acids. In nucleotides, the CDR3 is TGTGCCTCCGCCCGGACAGTCAACCCTAGCACAGATACGCAGTATTTT. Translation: CASARTVNPSTDTQYF.

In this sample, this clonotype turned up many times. For the CDR3, the DNA is TGTGCCTGGAGTGCGATGGGGGGCAATGAGCAGTTCTTC. Protein sequence: CAWSAMGGNEQFF. The rearrangement links TRBV30 to TRBJ2-1, with D perhaps matching TRBD2 (6 bases). Germline-derived CDR1 and CDR2 are GTSNPN and SVGIG (reference sequence). The CDR3 is 13 amino acids. V lost 1 base to trimming and J lost 6 bases, with 10 bases between them. Complete variable domain (other parts from reference TRBV30 and TRBJ2-1): SQTIHQWPATLVQPVGSPLSLECTVEGTSNPNLYWYRQAAGRGLQLLFYSVGIGQISSEVPQNLSASRPQDRQFILSSKKLLLSDSGFYLCAWSAMGGNEQFFGPGTRLTVL.